This T cell receptor (beta chain) was captured by sequencing in a study of early stage breast cancer tumors. Across the study: About 80% of the 16 invasive tumors were ER+, PR+ and HER2-.

Germline loops: CDR1 ENHRY, CDR2 SYGVKD. The CDR3 is 15 amino acids. V lost 5 bases and J lost 2; bases outside the gene matches: 4. Profiled with immunoSEQ multiplex PCR; TCRdb holds only in-frame clones, not every one. The sample includes 45,000 to 50,000 clones, 65% to 90% of them seen just once. The TCR comes from a person aged 50-59 years with breast cancer. Material: blood. The chain combines TRBV10-3 with TRBJ2-3; 10 bases fit TRBD2. The CDR3 DNA follows: TGTGCCATCAGTTTAACTAGCGGGAACACAGATACGCAGTATTTT. This gives the protein CAISLTSGNTDTQYF.